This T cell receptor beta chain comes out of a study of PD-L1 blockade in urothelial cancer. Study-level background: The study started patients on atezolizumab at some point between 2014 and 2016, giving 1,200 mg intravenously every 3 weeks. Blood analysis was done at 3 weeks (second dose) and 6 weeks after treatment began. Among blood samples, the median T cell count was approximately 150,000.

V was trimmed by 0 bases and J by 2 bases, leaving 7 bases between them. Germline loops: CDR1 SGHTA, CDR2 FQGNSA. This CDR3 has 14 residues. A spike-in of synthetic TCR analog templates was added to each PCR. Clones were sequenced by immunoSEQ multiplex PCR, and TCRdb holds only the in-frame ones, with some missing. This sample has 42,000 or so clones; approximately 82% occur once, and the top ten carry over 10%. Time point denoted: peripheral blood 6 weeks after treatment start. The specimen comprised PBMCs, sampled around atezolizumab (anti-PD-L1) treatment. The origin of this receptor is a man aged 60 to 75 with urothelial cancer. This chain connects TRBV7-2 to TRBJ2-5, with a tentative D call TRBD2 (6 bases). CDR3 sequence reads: CASSLAREQETQYF. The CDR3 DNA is TGTGCCAGCAGCTTAGCGCGGGAACAAGAGACCCAGTACTTC.